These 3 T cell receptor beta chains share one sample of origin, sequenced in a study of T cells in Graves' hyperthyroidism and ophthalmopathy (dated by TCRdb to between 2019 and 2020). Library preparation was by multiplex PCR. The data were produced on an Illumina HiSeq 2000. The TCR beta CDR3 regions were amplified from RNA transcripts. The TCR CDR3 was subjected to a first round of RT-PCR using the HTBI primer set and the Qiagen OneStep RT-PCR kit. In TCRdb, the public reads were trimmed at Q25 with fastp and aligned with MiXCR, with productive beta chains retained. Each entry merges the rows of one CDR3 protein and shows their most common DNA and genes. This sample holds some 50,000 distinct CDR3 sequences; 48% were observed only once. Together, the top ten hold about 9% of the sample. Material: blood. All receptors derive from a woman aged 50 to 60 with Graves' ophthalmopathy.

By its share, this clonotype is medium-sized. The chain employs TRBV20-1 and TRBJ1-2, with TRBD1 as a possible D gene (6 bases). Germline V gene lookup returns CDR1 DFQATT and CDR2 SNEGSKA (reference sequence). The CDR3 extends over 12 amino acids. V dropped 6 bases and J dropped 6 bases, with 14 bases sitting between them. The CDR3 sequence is CSAAGHWDGYTF. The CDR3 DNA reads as TGCAGTGCAGCGGGACATTGGGATGGCTACACCTTC.

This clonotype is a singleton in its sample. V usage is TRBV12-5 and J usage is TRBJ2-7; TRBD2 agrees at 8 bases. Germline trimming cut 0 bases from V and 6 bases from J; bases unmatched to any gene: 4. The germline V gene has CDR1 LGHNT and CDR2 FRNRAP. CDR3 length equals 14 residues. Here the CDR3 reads CASGLVTGTSEQYF. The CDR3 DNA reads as TGTGCTAGTGGTTTGGTTACCGGGACTAGCGAGCAGTACTTC.

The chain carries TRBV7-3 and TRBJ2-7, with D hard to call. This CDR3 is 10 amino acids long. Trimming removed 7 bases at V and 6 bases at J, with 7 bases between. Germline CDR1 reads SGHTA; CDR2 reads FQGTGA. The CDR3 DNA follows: TGTGCCAGCAAGGGTCGCGAGCAGTACTTC. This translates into CASKGREQYF.